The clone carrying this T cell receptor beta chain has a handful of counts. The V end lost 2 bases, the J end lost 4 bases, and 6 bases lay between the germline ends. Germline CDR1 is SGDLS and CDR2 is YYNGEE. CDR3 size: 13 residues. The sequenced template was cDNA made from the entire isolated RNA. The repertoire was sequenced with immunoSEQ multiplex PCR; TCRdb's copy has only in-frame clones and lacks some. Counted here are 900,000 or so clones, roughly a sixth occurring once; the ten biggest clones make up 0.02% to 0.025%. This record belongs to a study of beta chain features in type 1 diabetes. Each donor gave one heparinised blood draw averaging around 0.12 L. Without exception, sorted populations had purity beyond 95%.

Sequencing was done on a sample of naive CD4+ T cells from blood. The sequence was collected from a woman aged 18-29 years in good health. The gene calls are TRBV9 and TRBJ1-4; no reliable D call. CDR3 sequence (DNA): TGTGCCAGCAGCGTTAGGCTTAATGAAAAACTGTTTTTT. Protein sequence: CASSVRLNEKLFF. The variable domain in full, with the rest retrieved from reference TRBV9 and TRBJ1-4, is DSGVTQTPKHLITATGQRVTLRCSPRSGDLSVYWYQQSLDQGLQFLIQYYNGEERAKGNILERFSAQQFPDLHSELNLSSLELGDSALYFCASSVRLNEKLFFGSGTQLSVL.